The source of this T cell receptor (beta chain) is a study of T-cell reconstitution after alpha-beta-depleted transplantation in children. The CDR3 sequence is 16 residues long. With V trimmed by 4 bases and J by 5 bases, 7 bases remained unmatched. This clonotype has a count of ten or more. The library targeted TCRbeta and was prepared with unique molecular identifiers. TCRdb analysed the PCR reads with MiXCR anew, one entry per CDR3 protein. The data hold roughly 180,000 distinct CDR3 sequences, with approximately 14% observed a single time. The clonotype was recovered from a human donor who donated a stem cell graft to a child with acute lymphoblastic leukemia. The rearrangement links TRBV12-3 or TRBV12-4 to TRBJ1-5, with TRBD1 matching over 11 bases. The starting material was PBMCs from the stem cell graft donor, obtained from the stem cell graft. CDR3 bases: TGTGCCAGCAGTTGGGGGGACAGGGGGTTCGATCAGCCCCAGCATTTT. This translates into CASSWGDRGFDQPQHF.